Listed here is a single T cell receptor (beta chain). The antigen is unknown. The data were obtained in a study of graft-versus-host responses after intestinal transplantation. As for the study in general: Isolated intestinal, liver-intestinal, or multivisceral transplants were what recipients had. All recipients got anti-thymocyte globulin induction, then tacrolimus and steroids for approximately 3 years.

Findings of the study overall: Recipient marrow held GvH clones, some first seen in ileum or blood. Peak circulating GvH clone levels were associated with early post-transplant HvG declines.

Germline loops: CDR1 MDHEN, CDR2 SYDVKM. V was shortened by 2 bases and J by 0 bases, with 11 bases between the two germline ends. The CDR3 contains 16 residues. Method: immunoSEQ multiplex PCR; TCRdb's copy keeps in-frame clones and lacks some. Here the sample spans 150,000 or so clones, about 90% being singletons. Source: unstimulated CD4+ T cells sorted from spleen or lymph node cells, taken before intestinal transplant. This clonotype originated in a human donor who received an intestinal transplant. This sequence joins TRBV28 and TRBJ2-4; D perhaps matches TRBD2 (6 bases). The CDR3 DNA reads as TGTGCCAGCAGTTTAAATAGCGGCCTAGCCAAAAACATTCAGTACTTC. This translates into CASSLNSGLAKNIQYF.